The 30 T cell receptor beta chains given below trace back to one sample, sequenced in a study of T cells in Graves' hyperthyroidism and ophthalmopathy. Regions amplified from RNA transcripts were the TCR beta CDR3 regions. A first-round RT-PCR of the TCR CDR3 used the HTBI primer set. TCRdb called the multiplex PCR reads again in MiXCR, with one record for every CDR3 protein. The table has 550,000 to 650,000 distinct CDR3 sequences, around 15% seen once. Sequenced: blood. The origin of the receptors is a woman aged 40 to 50 with Graves' hyperthyroidism.

There are a few counts of this clonotype. The chain uses TRBV7-9 and TRBJ2-3; D possibly corresponds to TRBD1 (7 bases). Germline-derived CDR1 and CDR2 are SEHNR and FQNEAQ (reference sequence). V was shortened by 5 bases and J by 0 bases, with 15 bases between the two germline ends. The CDR3 length is 16 residues. In DNA, the CDR3 is TGTGCCAGCAGCCGACAGGGACTCACTAGCACAGATACGCAGTATTTT. Translated, it gives CASSRQGLTSTDTQYF.

This clonotype was detected many times. The genes are TRBV11-2 and TRBJ1-1; D not resolved. With 2 bases removed from V and 6 bases from J, the gap between germline ends came to 7 bases. The CDR3 contains 12 residues. The germline gives CDR1 SGHAT, CDR2 FQNNGV. CDR3 residues: CASSLRRPEAFF. CDR3 nucleotides: TGTGCCAGCAGCTTAAGACGGCCTGAAGCTTTCTTT.

V and J are TRBV4-1 and TRBJ1-2; the D gene is possibly TRBD1 (6 bases). The CDR3 contains 18 residues. The germline CDR1 and CDR2 sequences are MGHRA and YSYEKL. V lost 1 base and J 0 bases, leaving 18 bases between the germline ends. The CDR3 loop reads CASSQGRGATPTNYGYTF. Written as DNA, the CDR3 is TGCGCCAGCAGCCAAGGGAGGGGGGCAACACCTACTAACTATGGCTACACCTTC.

This clonotype was observed many times. The V gene is TRBV3-1, the J gene TRBJ2-3; no firm D call. Trimming removed 0 bases from V and 1 base from J, with 11 bases in between. This CDR3 is built from 16 residues. Germline assignment: CDR1 LGHDT and CDR2 YNNKEL (reference sequence). The CDR3 region is CASSQDIRTRTDTQYF. CDR3 bases: TGTGCCAGCAGCCAAGATATCAGGACCCGCACAGATACGCAGTATTTT.

The chain couples TRBV20-1 to TRBJ2-2; 10 bases agree with TRBD2. Trimming removed 0 bases from V and 5 bases from J; junction bases left unmatched: 9. The CDR3 spans 17 residues. The V gene's germline CDR1 is DFQATT and CDR2 SNEGSKA (reference sequence). The DNA for the CDR3 is TGCAGTGCTAGAGAACCGGGACTAGCGAGTCGGACCGGGGAGCTGTTTTTT. It yields the protein CSAREPGLASRTGELFF.

The genes are TRBV19 and TRBJ2-6; maybe TRBD2 (6 bases). Germline loops: CDR1 LNHDA, CDR2 SQIVND (reference sequence). The CDR3 is 15 residues long. The V end was cut by 8 bases, the J end by 0 bases, with 11 bases between. The CDR3 spells CASREYRSGANVLTF. CDR3 nucleotides: TGTGCCAGTCGGGAGTATCGCTCTGGGGCCAACGTCCTGACTTTC.

This clonotype was counted many times. The chain joins TRBV5-5 to TRBJ2-7; D is unresolved. Germline CDR1 is SGHKS and CDR2 is YYEKEE (reference sequence). V lost 4 bases to trimming and J lost 0 bases, with 11 bases between them. The CDR3 is made up of 14 amino acids. CDR3 DNA sequence: TGTGCCAGCAGCCCTGAGTGGGGCTCCTACGAGCAGTACTTC. This sequence encodes CASSPEWGSYEQYF.

Comment on this clonotype: A read error may explain this, as a much larger clone is one base away. This chain uses TRBV18 with TRBJ1-1; a weak D match, TRBD1 (6 bases). V shed 3 bases and J shed 4 bases, with 18 bases lying between them. From germline, CDR1 is KGHSH and CDR2 LQKENI. This CDR3 is 16 amino acids long. The CDR3 loop reads CASSPPVTGPSTEAFF. CDR3 DNA sequence: TGTGCCAGCTCACCCCCTGTGACAGGCCCGAGCACTGAAGCTTTCTTT.

This clonotype was counted many times. The CDR3 here is CSARKPVASPQETQYF. The CDR3 bases are TGCAGTGCAAGAAAACCGGTGGCGTCCCCACAAGAGACCCAGTACTTC. V is TRBV20-1 and J is TRBJ2-5; D ambiguous. Germline values: CDR1 DFQATT, CDR2 SNEGSKA (reference sequence). Deletions cut 6 bases from V and 2 bases from J, with 22 bases between. CDR3 length equals 16 residues.

There are many counts of this clonotype. The V and J genes are TRBV28 and TRBJ2-7; D is unclear. CDR3 length equals 11 residues. V lost 6 bases to trimming and J lost 2 bases, with 5 bases between them. Germline-derived CDR1 and CDR2 are MDHEN and SYDVKM. DNA of the CDR3: TGTGCCAGCAGATCCACCTACGAGCAGTACTTC. Protein: CASRSTYEQYF.

This clonotype was picked up many times. The J gene is TRBJ2-7, the V gene TRBV20-1; 9 positions match TRBD2. The V and J ends lost 1 base and 4 bases, in that order; junction bases with no gene match: 2. Germline V CDR1 and CDR2: DFQATT, SNEGSKA (reference sequence). The CDR3 length is 13 residues. CDR3 amino acids: CSARGSGSYEQYF. CDR3 in DNA: TGCAGTGCTAGAGGTAGCGGGAGTTACGAGCAGTACTTC.

This clonotype was counted many times. The CDR3 is CASSLGAFASTDTQYF. The CDR3 DNA follows: TGCGCCAGCAGCTTGGGGGCCTTTGCATCCACAGATACGCAGTATTTT. The V gene is TRBV5-1, the J gene TRBJ2-3; D uncertain. V was shortened by 0 bases and J by 2 bases, with 13 bases between the two germline ends. This CDR3 has 16 residues. Looked up from germline, CDR1 is SGHRS and CDR2 is YFSETQ.

This clonotype turned up a few times. This chain joins TRBV6-1 and TRBJ1-2; D unresolved. CDR1 and CDR2 (germline): MNHNS, SASEGT. V dropped 2 bases and J dropped 5 bases, with 6 bases sitting between them. The CDR3 totals 12 residues. Written as DNA, the CDR3 is TGTGCCAGCAGTGAACTCCGATATGGCTACACCTTC. Translated: CASSELRYGYTF.

At least ten counts were recorded for this clonotype. V usage is TRBV4-1 and J usage is TRBJ2-4; 8 bases are shared with TRBD2. CDR1 and CDR2 from the germline V gene are MGHRA and YSYEKL. V shed 1 base, J shed 10 bases, and the junction held 6 bases outside the gene matches. The CDR3 consists of 14 residues. Here the CDR3 DNA reads TGCGCCAGCAGCCAAGGGCGGGAGGTTCGGATTCAGTACTTC. It encodes CASSQGREVRIQYF.

This clonotype showed up many times. CDR3 bases: TGTGCCACCAGTGACCCCGGGTCTTCCTATGGCTACACCTTC. Translating it yields CATSDPGSSYGYTF. The chain combines TRBV24-1 with TRBJ1-2, with D uncertain. The CDR3 is 14 amino acids. V was cut by 4 bases and J by 4 bases, with 12 bases left in between. CDR1 is KGHDR, CDR2 SFDVKD, per germline.

The J gene is TRBJ1-6, the V gene TRBV7-3, with D unresolved. V lost 4 bases and J 11 bases, leaving 9 bases between the germline ends. Germline values: CDR1 SGHTA, CDR2 FQGTGA. This CDR3 has 12 residues. The CDR3 sequence is CASSSPGAPLHF. Here the CDR3 DNA reads TGTGCCAGCAGCTCCCCCGGAGCACCCCTCCACTTT.

This clonotype showed up many times. The V and J genes are TRBV12-3 or TRBV12-4 and TRBJ2-4; D is undetermined. CDR3 length: 15 residues. V was trimmed by 6 bases and J by 1 base, leaving 13 bases between them. Here the CDR3 DNA reads TGTGCCAGCAGCCCGCCGGGTGTTGCCAAAAACATTCAGTACTTC. Residues: CASSPPGVAKNIQYF.

The CDR3 is CASSLAFGLPGTGELFF. CDR3 coding DNA: TGCGCCAGCAGCTTGGCTTTCGGTCTCCCGGGCACCGGGGAGCTGTTTTTT. The chain employs TRBV5-1 and TRBJ2-2; D unresolved. V was pared by 0 bases and J by 4 bases, with 16 bases between. Germline-derived CDR1 and CDR2 are SGHRS and YFSETQ. This CDR3 contains 17 residues.

V is TRBV25-1 and J is TRBJ2-7, with 7 nucleotides matching TRBD1. CDR1 MGHDK and CDR2 SYGVNS come from the germline V gene. This CDR3 has 15 residues. With 1 base clipped from V and 6 bases from J, the junction kept 9 bases outside the gene matches. CDR3 amino acids: CASSEFKGAQSEQYF. The DNA of the CDR3 is TGTGCCAGCAGTGAATTTAAGGGGGCGCAATCCGAGCAGTACTTC.

This clonotype was recorded many times. This chain joins TRBV6-6 and TRBJ2-1; 11 nucleotides line up with TRBD2. V was pared by 2 bases and J by 9 bases, with 12 bases of the junction left unmatched. Per germline, CDR1 MNHNY and CDR2 SVGAGI (reference sequence). The CDR3 sequence is 17 residues long. The CDR3 coding sequence is TGTGCCAGCAGTTACCTCCCAGTAGCGGGAGGGCCTAGTGAGCAGTTCTTC. It codes for CASSYLPVAGGPSEQFF.

This clonotype was seen repeatedly, ten times or more. V gene TRBV7-3 combines with J gene TRBJ2-2, with TRBD2 matching 14 bases. V shed 3 bases and J 5 bases; nucleotides not matched to a gene: 5. The CDR3 consists of 17 residues. The germline V gene has CDR1 SGHTA and CDR2 FQGTGA. CDR3 coding DNA: TGTGCCAGCAGCTTTTCGGGACTAGCGGGAGATACCGGGGAGCTGTTTTTT. Its protein product is CASSFSGLAGDTGELFF.

This clonotype came up many times. The chain employs TRBV30 and TRBJ1-5; the D gene is possibly TRBD1 (6 bases). The CDR3 runs to 14 residues. Germline loops: CDR1 GTSNPN, CDR2 SVGIG (reference sequence). The V and J ends lost 2 bases and 1 base respectively, with 9 bases between them. CDR3 nucleotides: TGTGCCTGGAGTCAGGGGTGGAGCAATCAGCCCCAGCATTTT. As protein: CAWSQGWSNQPQHF.

The sample holds many counts of this clonotype. This chain links TRBV20-1 with TRBJ2-7; 7 positions match TRBD2. Germline CDR1 reads DFQATT; CDR2 reads SNEGSKA (reference sequence). V was pared by 3 bases and J by 2 bases, with 7 bases of the junction left unmatched. The CDR3 loop spans 14 amino acids. DNA for the CDR3: TGCAGTGCTAGGTACAGCGGGACGCCCTACGAGCAGTACTTC. Amino acids: CSARYSGTPYEQYF.

V usage is TRBV30 and J usage is TRBJ2-7, with 9 bases fitting TRBD1. The CDR3 sequence is 14 residues long. Trimming removed 4 bases from V and 6 bases from J; junction bases left unmatched: 10. Germline V gene sequence: CDR1 GTSNPN, CDR2 SVGIG (reference sequence). CDR3 in amino acids: CAWNRGTGISEQYF. The DNA of the CDR3 is TGTGCCTGGAACCGGGGGACAGGGATTTCCGAGCAGTACTTC.

The rearrangement uses TRBV27 and TRBJ2-7; D assignment may be TRBD1 or TRBD2 (5 bases each). Trimming pared 6 bases from V and 2 bases from J, leaving 17 bases between. CDR3 length: 15 amino acids. CDR1 and CDR2 (germline): MNHEY, SMNVEV (reference sequence). The CDR3 is CASSRSSQGPYEQYF. The CDR3 DNA is TGTGCCAGCAGCCGAAGTTCGCAGGGACCCTACGAGCAGTACTTC.

This clonotype was found many times. The chain's CDR3 is CASGLSGGWDIQYF. The DNA of the CDR3 is TGTGCTAGTGGTTTGTCCGGGGGCTGGGACATTCAGTACTTC. The gene calls are TRBV12-5 and TRBJ2-4; perhaps D is TRBD1 or TRBD2 (6 bases each). Trimming shortened V by 2 bases and J by 8 bases, and 13 bases separated the two germline ends. Per germline, CDR1 LGHNT and CDR2 FRNRAP. This CDR3 region has 14 residues.

This clonotype was picked up many times. The chain links TRBV29-1 to TRBJ1-1; D remains ambiguous. Germline lookup yields CDR1 SQVTM and CDR2 ANQGSEA. The CDR3 contains 14 residues. V lost 2 bases, J lost 3 bases, and 13 bases lay in between. The CDR3 protein is CSVENLSRDTEAFF. As DNA, the CDR3 is TGCAGCGTTGAAAACCTTAGTAGGGACACTGAAGCTTTCTTT.

This clonotype has at least ten counts. The J gene is TRBJ2-7, the V gene TRBV27; TRBD1 aligns across 9 bases. CDR1 MNHEY and CDR2 SMNVEV come from the germline V gene (reference sequence). The length of the CDR3 is 16 residues. The V segment lost 5 bases and the J segment 0 bases; nucleotides outside the gene matches: 8. CDR3 protein: CASSPGQGLYSYEQYF. CDR3 bases: TGTGCCAGCAGTCCAGGACAGGGGTTATACTCCTACGAGCAGTACTTC.

This clonotype has a count of ten or more. V usage is TRBV30 and J usage is TRBJ2-1; D could derive from TRBD1 or TRBD2 (6 bases each). The CDR3 spans 13 residues. Trimming shortened V by 2 bases and J by 9 bases, and 14 bases separated the two germline ends. Germline CDR1 GTSNPN, CDR2 SVGIG (reference sequence). CDR3 amino acids: CAWSRRGPSEQFF. CDR3 sequence (DNA): TGTGCCTGGAGTCGACGGGGGCCCAGTGAGCAGTTCTTC.

This clonotype was detected ten times or more. DNA for the CDR3: TGCAGTGCTAGAGATCTTGTTGCAGCGGGCGTATACAATGAGCAGTTCTTC. It specifies CSARDLVAAGVYNEQFF. The chain recombines TRBV20-1 with TRBJ2-1, with D tentatively TRBD2 (6 bases). The V gene lost 0 bases and the J gene lost 4 bases, with 19 bases spanning the gap. The CDR3 sequence is 17 residues long. Germline V gene lookup returns CDR1 DFQATT and CDR2 SNEGSKA (reference sequence).